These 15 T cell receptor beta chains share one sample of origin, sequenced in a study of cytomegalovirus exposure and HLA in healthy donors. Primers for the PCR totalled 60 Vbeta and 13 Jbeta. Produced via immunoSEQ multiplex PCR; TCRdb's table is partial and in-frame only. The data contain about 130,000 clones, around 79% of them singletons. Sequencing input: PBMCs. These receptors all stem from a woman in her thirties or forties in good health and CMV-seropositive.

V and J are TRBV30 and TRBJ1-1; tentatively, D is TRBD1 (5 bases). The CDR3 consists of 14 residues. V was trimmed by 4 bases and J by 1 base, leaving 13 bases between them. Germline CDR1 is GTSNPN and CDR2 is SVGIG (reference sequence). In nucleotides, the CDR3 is TGTGCCTGGATGCGACAGAGAGGGAACACTGAAGCTTTCTTT. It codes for CAWMRQRGNTEAFF.

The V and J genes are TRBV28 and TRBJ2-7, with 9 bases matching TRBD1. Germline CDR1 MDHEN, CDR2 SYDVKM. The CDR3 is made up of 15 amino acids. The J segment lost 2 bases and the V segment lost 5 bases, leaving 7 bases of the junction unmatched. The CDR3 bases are TGTGCCAGCAGTCGGGGACAGGGAACTACCTACGAGCAGTACTTC. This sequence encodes CASSRGQGTTYEQYF.

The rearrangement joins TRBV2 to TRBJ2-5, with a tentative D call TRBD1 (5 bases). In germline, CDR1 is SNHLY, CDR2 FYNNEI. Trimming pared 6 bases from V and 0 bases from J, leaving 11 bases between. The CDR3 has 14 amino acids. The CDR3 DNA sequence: TGTGCCAGCAGGCCCGACAGACACCAAGAGACCCAGTACTTC. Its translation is CASRPDRHQETQYF.

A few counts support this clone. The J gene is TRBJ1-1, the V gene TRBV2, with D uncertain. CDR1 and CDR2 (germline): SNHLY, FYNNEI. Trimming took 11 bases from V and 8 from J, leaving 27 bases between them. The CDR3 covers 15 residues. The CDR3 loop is CASTRRSGPGREAFF. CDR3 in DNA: TGTGCCTCCACCCGCAGATCCGGTCCGGGTAGAGAAGCTTTCTTT.

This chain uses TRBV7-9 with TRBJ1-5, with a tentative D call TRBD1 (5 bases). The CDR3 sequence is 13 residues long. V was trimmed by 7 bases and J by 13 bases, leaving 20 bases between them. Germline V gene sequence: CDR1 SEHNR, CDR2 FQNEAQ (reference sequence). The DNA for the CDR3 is TGTGCCAGCACAACGATCGAAGTGGGGCCTCAGCATTTT. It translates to CASTTIEVGPQHF.

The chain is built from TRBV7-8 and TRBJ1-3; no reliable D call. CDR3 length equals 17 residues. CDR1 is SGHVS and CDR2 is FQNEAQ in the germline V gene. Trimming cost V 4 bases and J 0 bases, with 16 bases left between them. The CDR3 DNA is TGTGCCAGCAGCTCCAATACTCGGGTTTCCTCTGGAAACACCATATATTTT. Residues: CASSSNTRVSSGNTIYF.

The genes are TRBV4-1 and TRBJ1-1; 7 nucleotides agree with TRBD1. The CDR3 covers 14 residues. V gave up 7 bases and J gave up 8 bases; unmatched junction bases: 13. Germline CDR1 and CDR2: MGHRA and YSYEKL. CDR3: CASTQNLGQVEAFF. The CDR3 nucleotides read TGCGCCAGCACCCAGAACTTAGGACAGGTCGAAGCTTTCTTT.

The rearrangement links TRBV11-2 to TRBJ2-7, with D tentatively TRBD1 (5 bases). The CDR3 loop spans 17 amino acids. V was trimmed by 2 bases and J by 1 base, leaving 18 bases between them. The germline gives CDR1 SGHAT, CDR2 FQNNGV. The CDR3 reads CASSLNFGPGQSYEQYF. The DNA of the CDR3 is TGTGCCAGCAGCTTAAATTTCGGGCCAGGACAATCCTACGAGCAGTACTTC. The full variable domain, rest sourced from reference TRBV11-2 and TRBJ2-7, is EAGVAQSPRYKIIEKRQSVAFWCNPISGHATLYWYQQILGQGPKLLIQFQNNGVVDDSQLPKDRFSAERLKGVDSTLKIQPAKLEDSAVYLCASSLNFGPGQSYEQYFGPGTRLTVT.

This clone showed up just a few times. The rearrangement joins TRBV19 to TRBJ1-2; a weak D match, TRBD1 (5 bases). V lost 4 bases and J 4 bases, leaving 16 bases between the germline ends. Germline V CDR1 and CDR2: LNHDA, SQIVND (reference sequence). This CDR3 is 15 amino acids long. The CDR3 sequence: CASSTPLGAAYGYTF. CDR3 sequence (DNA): TGTGCCAGTAGTACCCCCCTAGGGGCAGCCTATGGCTACACCTTC.

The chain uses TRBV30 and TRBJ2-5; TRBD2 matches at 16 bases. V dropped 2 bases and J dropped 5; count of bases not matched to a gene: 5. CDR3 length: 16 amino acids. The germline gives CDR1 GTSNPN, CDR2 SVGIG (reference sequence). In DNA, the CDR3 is TGTGCCTGGAGTCCGGGACTAGCGGGAGGGCTGGAGACCCAGTACTTC. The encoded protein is CAWSPGLAGGLETQYF.

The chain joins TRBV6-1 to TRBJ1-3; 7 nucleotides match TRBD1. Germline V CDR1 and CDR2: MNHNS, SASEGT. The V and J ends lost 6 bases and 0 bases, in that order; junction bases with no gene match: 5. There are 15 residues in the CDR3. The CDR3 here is CASSVGTDSGNTIYF. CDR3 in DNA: TGTGCCAGCAGCGTAGGGACAGACTCTGGAAACACCATATATTTT.

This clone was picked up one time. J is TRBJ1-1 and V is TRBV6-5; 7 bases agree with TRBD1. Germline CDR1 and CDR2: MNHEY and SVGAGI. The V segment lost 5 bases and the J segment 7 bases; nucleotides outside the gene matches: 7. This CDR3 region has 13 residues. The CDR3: CASSEGQVLEAFF. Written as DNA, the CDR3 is TGTGCCAGCAGTGAAGGACAGGTGCTTGAAGCTTTCTTT.

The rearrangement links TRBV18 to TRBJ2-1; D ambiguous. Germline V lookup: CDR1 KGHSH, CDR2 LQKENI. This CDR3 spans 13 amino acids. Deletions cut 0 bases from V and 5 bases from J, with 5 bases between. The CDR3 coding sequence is TGTGCCAGCTCACCACCATTCGACAATGAGCAGTTCTTC. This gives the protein CASSPPFDNEQFF.

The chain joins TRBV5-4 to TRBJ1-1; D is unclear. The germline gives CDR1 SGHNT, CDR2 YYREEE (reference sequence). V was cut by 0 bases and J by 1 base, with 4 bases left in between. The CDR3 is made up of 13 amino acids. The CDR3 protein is CASSLEQNTEAFF. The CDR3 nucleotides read TGTGCCAGCAGCTTGGAACAGAACACTGAAGCTTTCTTT. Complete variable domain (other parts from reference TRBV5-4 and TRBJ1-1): ETGVTQSPTHLIKTRGQQVTLRCSSQSGHNTVSWYQQALGQGPQFIFQYYREEENGRGNFPPRFSGLQFPNYSSELNVNALELDDSALYLCASSLEQNTEAFFGQGTRLTVV.

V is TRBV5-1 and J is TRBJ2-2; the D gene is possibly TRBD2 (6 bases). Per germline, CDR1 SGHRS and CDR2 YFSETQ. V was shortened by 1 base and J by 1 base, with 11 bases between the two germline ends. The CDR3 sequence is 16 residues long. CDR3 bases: TGCGCCAGCAGCTTGTCTGCGGGGAGGAACACCGGGGAGCTGTTTTTT. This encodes CASSLSAGRNTGELFF.